The T cell receptor (beta chain) described here comes from a study of CD8 T cells in ankylosing spondylitis. The study, taken as a whole, reports: There was a TCR beta motif, made of eight highly homologous variants, that appeared characteristic of ankylosing spondylitis blood.

Via MiXCR, TCRdb re-called the 5' RACE reads, giving one row per CDR3 protein. Of fewer than 200,000 distinct CDR3 sequences listed, about 18% are singletons. This clonotype was seen many times. Its matching antigen is unknown. The CDR3 loop spans 14 amino acids. Germline lookup yields CDR1 GTSNPN and CDR2 SVGIG (reference sequence). V dropped 7 bases and J dropped 4; count of bases not matched to a gene: 9. The V and J genes are TRBV30 and TRBJ2-1; 8 bases are shared with TRBD2. The sample was blood, either unsorted or a sorted T cell fraction (not recorded which). This receptor was taken from a male donor with ankylosing spondylitis or in good health (not recorded which). Here the CDR3 DNA reads TGTGCCTCCACCGGTGCGGGGGGTTACAATGAGCAGTTCTTC. Amino acids: CASTGAGGYNEQFF.